This paragraph reports one T cell receptor (beta chain). Antigen: not known. Germline V CDR1 and CDR2: SGHRS, YFSETQ. CDR3 length: 13 amino acids. J lost 7 bases, V lost 0 bases, and 3 bases had no gene match. The entirety of the isolated RNA underwent reverse transcription, so expressed TCRB transcripts were sequenced. Profiled with immunoSEQ multiplex PCR; TCRdb holds only in-frame clones, not every one. The sample has some 250,000 clones, roughly a tenth seen once. The source of the sample is a study of beta chain features in type 1 diabetes. Study-wide results and limits: Possibly, sequencing cDNA over-represented cells that had high TCR expression levels. The study found moderately but significantly shorter TCRB CDR3s in all four CD4+ subsets of Type 1 diabetes patients.

The sample taken for sequencing was naive CD4+ T cells from blood. This receptor was obtained from a man aged 25 to 40 with type 1 diabetes. This chain links TRBV5-1 with TRBJ2-5; the match to TRBD1 covers 7 bases. CDR3 in amino acids: CASSLGQGPTQYF. CDR3 nucleotides: TGCGCCAGCAGCTTGGGACAGGGTCCGACCCAGTACTTC.